This T cell receptor beta chain was sequenced for a study of T cell repertoires in ileal Crohn's disease. Study background: About half received postoperative treatment, roughly twelve with thiopurines and 15 to 20 anti-TNF. MI samples are biopsies from the surgical specimen's proximal margin. Findings and limits, study-wide: Every patient over 26.8% clonality showed endoscopic recurrence.

Clones were read by immunoSEQ multiplex PCR, and TCRdb kept only the in-frame ones, dropping some. The table has 7,000 to 8,000 clones, approximately 78% seen once. Germline V gives CDR1 SGDLS, CDR2 YYNGEE. The CDR3 consists of 15 residues. Deletions cut 0 bases from V and 7 bases from J, with 13 bases between. Time point denoted: proximal margin of the surgical specimen (macroscopically non-inflamed). On this clone itself: Its antigen is currently unknown.

Sequenced input: ileal tissue. This receptor was obtained from an adult with Crohn's disease. The V gene is TRBV9, the J gene TRBJ1-4; D possibly corresponds to TRBD1 (6 bases). Here the CDR3 reads CASSVVQGPTEKLFF. The CDR3 region has the DNA TGTGCCAGCAGCGTAGTACAGGGCCCTACTGAAAAACTGTTTTTT. The full variable domain, in which reference TRBV9 and TRBJ1-4 provide the parts outside the CDR3, is DSGVTQTPKHLITATGQRVTLRCSPRSGDLSVYWYQQSLDQGLQFLIQYYNGEERAKGNILERFSAQQFPDLHSELNLSSLELGDSALYFCASSVVQGPTEKLFFGSGTQLSVL.